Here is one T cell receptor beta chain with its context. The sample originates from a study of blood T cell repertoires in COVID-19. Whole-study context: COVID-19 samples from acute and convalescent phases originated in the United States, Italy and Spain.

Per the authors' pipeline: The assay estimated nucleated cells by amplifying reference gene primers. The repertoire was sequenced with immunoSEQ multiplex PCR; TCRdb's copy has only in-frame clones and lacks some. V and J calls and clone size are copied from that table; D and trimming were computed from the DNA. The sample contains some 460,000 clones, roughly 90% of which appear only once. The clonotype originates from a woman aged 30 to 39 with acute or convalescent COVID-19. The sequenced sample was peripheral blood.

This CDR3 is CASSPQTGLSSYEQYF. The CDR3, as DNA: TGTGCCAGCAGCCCGCAGACAGGCTTAAGCTCCTACGAGCAGTACTTC. This sequence joins TRBV7-6 and TRBJ2-7; tentative D call: TRBD1 (6 bases). Per germline, CDR1 SGHVS and CDR2 FNYEAQ. V dropped 5 bases and J dropped 0 bases, with 17 bases sitting between them. The length of the CDR3 is 16 residues.